These T cell receptor beta chains were read from a single sample in a study of blood T cell repertoires in COVID-19. Produced via immunoSEQ multiplex PCR; TCRdb's table is partial and in-frame only. The sample yields 250,000 to 300,000 clones, 70% to 90% seen once. The sequenced material came from PBMCs or T cells enriched from blood (not recorded which). The source is a woman between 45 and 65 years old who had recovered from COVID-19. Both conserved end residues are part of each CDR3. The D gene is left open where the match is weak. Clone size is stated in some rows and not others, as once, few, many or a class when expanded.

15,TRBJ1-1,TRBV6-5,-,-,TGTGCCACCTCCGTTGGGAGGGGGGGTGTTGGTGAAGCTTTCTTT,CATSVGRGGVGEAFF
16,TRBJ1-4,TRBV4-2,-,-,TGTGCCAGCAGCCAGCGGGCGAGGGGAGGAAATGAAAAACTGTTTTTT,CASSQRARGGNEKLFF
14,TRBJ2-1,TRBV18,-,TRBD1,TGTGCCAGCTCACCACAGGGACAGGGTGGTGAGCAGTTCTTC,CASSPQGQGGEQFF
14,TRBJ1-1,TRBV6-5,-,-,TGTGCCAGCAGTCCCCGGGGAGCGAACACTGAAGCTTTCTTT,CASSPRGANTEAFF
15,TRBJ2-1,TRBV30,-,-,TGTGCCTGGAGTGTTCTTAGTAGCTCCTACAATGAGCAGTTCTTC,CAWSVLSSSYNEQFF
16,TRBJ2-1,TRBV2,-,TRBD2,TGTGCCAGCAGTCGTTCAACTAGCGGGGTGCGGTTTGAGCAGTTCTTC,CASSRSTSGVRFEQFF
16,TRBJ1-6,TRBV15,-,-,TGTGCCACCAGCAGAGGATGGACAAGCAATAATTCACCCCTCCACTTT,CATSRGWTSNNSPLHF
14,TRBJ2-7,TRBV5-6,-,-,TGTGCCAGCAGCTTGGCGGGACTCCGTTACGAGCAGTACTTC,CASSLAGLRYEQYF
15,TRBJ2-7,TRBV6-5,-,TRBD2,TGTGCCAGCAGGAAAGGGCTAGCGGGCGTCTACGAGCAGTACTTC,CASRKGLAGVYEQYF
13,TRBJ1-6,TRBV3-1/TRBV3-2,-,-,TGTGCCAGCAGCCACCCTAATAATTCACCCCTCCACTTT,CASSHPNNSPLHF
12,TRBJ1-1,TRBV28,-,TRBD1,TGTGCCAGCACGGAGGACAGGGCTGAAGCTTTCTTT,CASTEDRAEAFF
14,TRBJ2-5,TRBV19,-,TRBD2,TGTGCCAGCGGACTAGCGGGATATCAAGAGACCCAGTACTTC,CASGLAGYQETQYF
14,TRBJ1-1,TRBV27,-,TRBD1,TGTGCCAGCAGTCCCGGGGACAGTCGGGCTGAAGCTTTCTTT,CASSPGDSRAEAFF
18,TRBJ2-7,TRBV28,few,TRBD1,TGTGCCAGCAGTTTATGGTTAGACAGGGGGCGCGAGGTATACGAGCAGTACTTC,CASSLWLDRGREVYEQYF
13,TRBJ1-5,TRBV5-1,-,TRBD1,TGCGCCAGCAGCTCACGGACAGGGGAGCCCCAGCATTTT,CASSSRTGEPQHF
15,TRBJ1-6,TRBV7-6,-,TRBD1,TGTGCCAGCAGCTCGGGACAGGGCTATAATTCACCCCTCCACTTT,CASSSGQGYNSPLHF
12,TRBJ2-7,TRBV11-1,-,-,TGTGCCAGCAGCCAAACAGGCTACGAGCAGTACTTC,CASSQTGYEQYF